These 15 T cell receptor beta chains were sequenced from one sample in a study of T cell changes during pregnancy in multiple sclerosis. The protocol was immunoSEQ multiplex PCR, while the TCRdb copy is restricted to in-frame clones and leaves out a portion. The sample contains about 98,000 clones, under 95% of which appear only once. Here the sequenced sample was peripheral blood, taken after pregnancy. These receptor sequences come from a female donor in good health, enrolled as a control in a pregnancy study.

The V call is TRBV9, the J call TRBJ2-2; TRBD2 agrees at 8 bases. The CDR3 totals 15 residues. The ends lost 2 bases at V and 2 bases at J; junction bases unmatched: 2. The V gene's germline CDR1 is SGDLS and CDR2 YYNGEE. The CDR3, as DNA: TGTGCCAGCAGCGTTAGCGGGACCAACACCGGGGAGCTGTTTTTT. This codes for CASSVSGTNTGELFF.

This clone has a single count. V and J are TRBV2 and TRBJ2-1; 8 bases match TRBD1. The CDR3 has 17 amino acids. V trimming: 6 bases; J trimming: 0 bases; junction bases outside the gene matches: 10. Per germline, CDR1 SNHLY and CDR2 FYNNEI. This CDR3 reads CASRTLQGESSYNEQFF. The CDR3 nucleotides are TGTGCCAGCAGAACCTTACAGGGGGAGAGCTCCTACAATGAGCAGTTCTTC. Drawing the rest from reference TRBV2 and TRBJ2-1, the complete variable domain is EPEVTQTPSHQVTQMGQEVILRCVPISNHLYFYWYRQILGQKVEFLVSFYNNEISEKSEIFDDQFSVERPDGSNFTLKIRSTKLEDSAMYFCASRTLQGESSYNEQFFGPGTRLTVL.

This clone was seen a few times. This chain links TRBV5-6 with TRBJ2-6, with D unclear. Trimming left V 9 bases short and J 0 bases short, with 7 bases between. The CDR3 covers 13 residues. Looked up from germline, CDR1 is SGHDT and CDR2 is YYEEEE. The CDR3 region is CATLRSGANVLTF. Here the CDR3 DNA reads TGTGCCACCCTACGCTCTGGGGCCAACGTCCTGACTTTC. Drawing the rest from reference TRBV5-6 and TRBJ2-6, the complete variable domain is DAGVTQSPTHLIKTRGQQVTLRCSPKSGHDTVSWYQQALGQGPQFIFQYYEEEERQRGNFPDRFSGHQFPNYSSELNVNALLLGDSALYLCATLRSGANVLTFGAGSRLTVL.

Regarding this clone: Distinct nucleotide sequences in the sample also encode this CDR3. The chain recombines TRBV27 with TRBJ2-7; 8 bases are a match to TRBD2. Germline CDR1 and CDR2: MNHEY and SMNVEV (reference sequence). The CDR3 sequence is 15 residues long. V trimming: 6 bases; J trimming: 2 bases; junction bases outside the gene matches: 9. The CDR3 bases are TGTGCCAGCAGCCCTCGGGGGGGCATGACCTACGAGCAGTACTTC. This gives the protein CASSPRGGMTYEQYF.

The chain combines TRBV2 with TRBJ2-5; 7 bases agree with TRBD1. Germline-derived CDR1 and CDR2 are SNHLY and FYNNEI. V lost 3 bases, J lost 4 bases, and 5 bases stayed unmatched. The CDR3 totals 14 residues. The CDR3 nucleotides read TGTGCCAGCAGTGAGACAGGGCCGAGAGAGACCCAGTACTTC. It translates to CASSETGPRETQYF.

The gene calls are TRBV25-1 and TRBJ1-1; D is unclear. The V end lost 7 bases, the J end lost 3 bases, and 21 bases lay between the germline ends. Germline V CDR1 and CDR2: MGHDK, SYGVNS. The CDR3 is 16 amino acids. CDR3 coding DNA: TGTGCCAGCACCCCGGGGAGTCCATTCGGCGACACTGAAGCTTTCTTT. Translated, it gives CASTPGSPFGDTEAFF.

This chain joins TRBV10-3 and TRBJ2-1; unclear D gene. The CDR3 is 14 amino acids. The V gene lost 0 bases and the J gene lost 3 bases, with 6 bases spanning the gap. Germline V gene lookup returns CDR1 ENHRY and CDR2 SYGVKD. Here the CDR3 DNA reads TGTGCCATCAGTGAGTCTGTTAGCTACAATGAGCAGTTCTTC. Translation gives CAISESVSYNEQFF.

The chain combines TRBV5-1 with TRBJ2-5; D ambiguous. Germline V CDR1 and CDR2: SGHRS, YFSETQ. Trimming took 2 bases from V and 5 from J, leaving 10 bases between them. The CDR3 covers 13 residues. This CDR3 is CASSLKQPETQYF. CDR3 in DNA: TGCGCCAGCAGCTTAAAGCAACCCGAGACCCAGTACTTC.

The rearrangement uses TRBV6-5 and TRBJ2-1; 8 positions match TRBD2. The CDR3 runs 15 residues. V lost 2 bases to trimming and J lost 5 bases; unmatched junction nucleotides: 5. From germline, CDR1 is MNHEY and CDR2 SVGAGI. DNA for the CDR3: TGTGCCAGCAGTTACGAGCCACTAGCGGACAATGAGCAGTTCTTC. This sequence encodes CASSYEPLADNEQFF.

Written as DNA, the CDR3 is TGTGCCAGCAGCTTAGGTAGCCGTGGGGAGCAGTACTTC. Translation gives CASSLGSRGEQYF. The chain recombines TRBV7-2 with TRBJ2-7; D unclear. The V gene's germline CDR1 is SGHTA and CDR2 FQGNSA. The ends were cut back, 1 base at V and 7 bases at J, with 11 bases in the middle. The CDR3 runs to 13 residues.

DNA for the CDR3: TGCGCCAGCAGCCTCCTCCCACAGGATGACAATGAGCAGTTCTTC. This sequence encodes CASSLLPQDDNEQFF. The chain links TRBV5-1 to TRBJ2-1, with D possibly being TRBD1 (5 bases). The CDR3 covers 15 residues. V was clipped by 4 bases and J by 5 bases, with 16 bases between them. Germline CDR1 is SGHRS and CDR2 is YFSETQ.

The chain links TRBV28 to TRBJ2-1; 9 positions match TRBD1. The CDR3 totals 16 residues. J gave up 6 bases and V 3 bases, and 9 bases lay outside the gene matches. CDR1 is MDHEN, CDR2 SYDVKM, per germline. CDR3 bases: TGTGCCAGCAGTTTCAGTGGGACAGGGATAGGCAATGAGCAGTTCTTC. This translates into CASSFSGTGIGNEQFF. Looking up the rest from reference TRBV28 and TRBJ2-1 gives the full variable domain: DVKVTQSSRYLVKRTGEKVFLECVQDMDHENMFWYRQDPGLGLRLIYFSYDVKMKEKGDIPEGYSVSREKKERFSLILESASTNQTSMYLCASSFSGTGIGNEQFFGPGTRLTVL.

The chain is built from TRBV6-6 and TRBJ1-1; D unresolved. The CDR3 has 15 residues. The V gene's germline CDR1 is MNHNY and CDR2 SVGAGI (reference sequence). Trimming took off 0 bases at V and 3 bases at J, with 11 bases between the two ends. The CDR3 here is CASSYSSGRYTEAFF. The CDR3 DNA follows: TGTGCCAGCAGTTACTCGTCCGGGAGGTACACTGAAGCTTTCTTT.

J is TRBJ2-2 and V is TRBV27, with D hard to call. Trimming cost V 3 bases and J 4 bases, with 18 bases left between them. This CDR3 comprises 17 residues. Per germline, CDR1 MNHEY and CDR2 SMNVEV (reference sequence). Here the CDR3 reads CASSLGVPLGSTGELFF. The CDR3 nucleotides read TGTGCCAGCAGTTTGGGTGTCCCCCTAGGAAGCACCGGGGAGCTGTTTTTT.

V usage is TRBV7-3 and J usage is TRBJ1-4; 8 bases match TRBD1. This CDR3 spans 14 amino acids. Unmatched junction bases numbered 9, after V lost 5 bases and J lost 10 bases. From germline, CDR1 is SGHTA and CDR2 FQGTGA. The CDR3, as DNA: TGTGCCAGCAGCCCCGGACCCGGACAGGGAAAACTGTTTTTT. Its translation: CASSPGPGQGKLFF.